The sequence of this TCR beta chain was determined in a study of blood T cell repertoires in COVID-19. Study in general: Acute and convalescent COVID-19 samples came from the United States, Italy and Spain.

Source study methods: Estimated nucleated cell counts came from reference gene primer amplification. The protocol was immunoSEQ multiplex PCR, while the TCRdb copy is restricted to in-frame clones and leaves out a portion. That table supplies the V and J calls and clone size; D and trimming were determined from the DNA. The sample carries 250,000 to 300,000 clones, more than 75% recorded once. CDR3 size: 13 residues. CDR1 MNHEY and CDR2 SMNVEV come from the germline V gene (reference sequence). V was trimmed by 2 bases and J by 5 bases, leaving 9 bases between them. The chain combines TRBV27 with TRBJ2-5, with D tentatively TRBD1 (5 bases). The specimen was peripheral blood. The sequence derives from a woman in her thirties or forties who had recovered from COVID-19. The CDR3 DNA sequence: TGTGCCAGCAGTTTAACAGGTTGGGAGACCCAGTACTTC. Translation gives CASSLTGWETQYF.